This TCR beta chain was obtained from a study of blood T cells in healthy people across ages. From germline, CDR1 is LGHNA and CDR2 YNFKEQ. Trimming left V 3 bases short and J 3 bases short, with 9 bases between. The CDR3 sequence is 14 residues long. Study findings and constraints: Per-million-T-cell TCR beta diversity fell roughly linearly with age.

This clonotype has at least ten counts. What it recognizes is unknown. Sample-barcoded 5' priming and a J-beta primer mix drove a second PCR of about 7 to 12 cycles. Each TCR beta cDNA got a 12-nucleotide random molecular identifier. TCRdb called the 5' RACE reads again in MiXCR, with one record for every CDR3 protein. This table has around 1.7 million distinct CDR3 sequences, roughly 27% appearing once. This sequence joins TRBV4-2 and TRBJ2-1, with D perhaps TRBD2 (5 bases). The clonotype originates from a woman aged 25 to 39 in good health. Sequenced input: blood. The chain's CDR3 is CASSHLANYNEQFF. The CDR3 nucleotides read TGTGCCAGCAGCCACCTAGCAAACTACAATGAGCAGTTCTTC.